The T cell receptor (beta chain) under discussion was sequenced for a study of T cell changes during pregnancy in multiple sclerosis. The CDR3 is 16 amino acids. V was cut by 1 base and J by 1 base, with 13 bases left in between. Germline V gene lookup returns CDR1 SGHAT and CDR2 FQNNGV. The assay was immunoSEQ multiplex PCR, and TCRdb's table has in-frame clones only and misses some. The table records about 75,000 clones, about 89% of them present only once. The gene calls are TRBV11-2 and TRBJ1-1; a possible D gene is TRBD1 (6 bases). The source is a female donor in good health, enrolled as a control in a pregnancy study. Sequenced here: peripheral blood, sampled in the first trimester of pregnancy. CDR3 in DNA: TGTGCCAGCAGCTTAGGTCGTCGGACAGCGAACACTGAAGCTTTCTTT. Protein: CASSLGRRTANTEAFF. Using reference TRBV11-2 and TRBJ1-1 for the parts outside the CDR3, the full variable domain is EAGVAQSPRYKIIEKRQSVAFWCNPISGHATLYWYQQILGQGPKLLIQFQNNGVVDDSQLPKDRFSAERLKGVDSTLKIQPAKLEDSAVYLCASSLGRRTANTEAFFGQGTRLTVV.